This T cell receptor (beta chain) was captured in a study of blood T cell repertoires in COVID-19. In the study overall: The cDNA or gDNA used as material had been derived from T cells, B-cell-depleted T cells, or PBMCs.

Germline V CDR1 and CDR2: LNHDA, SQIVND (reference sequence). The CDR3 covers 15 residues. After removal of 5 bases from V and 6 bases from J, the junction contained 11 bases not matched to a gene. As processed by the authors: Researchers report that nucleated cell counts were estimated from reference gene primer amplification. TCRdb's table, derived via immunoSEQ multiplex PCR, lists solely in-frame clones and lacks some. V, J and clone size are taken as reported in that table, and D and trimming were inferred from the DNA itself. The top ten hold 5.5% to 7% of the sample, which has more than 110,000 clones, roughly four fifths seen once. This clone was counted only a few times.

Sequenced input: peripheral blood. The chain carries TRBV19 and TRBJ2-7, with 9 bases aligning to TRBD1. This clonotype was obtained from a human donor in a cohort sampled during active COVID-19. The CDR3 DNA follows: TGTGCCAGTAGTCGAATTACCGGGACAGGGTCCGAGCAGTACTTC. It codes for CASSRITGTGSEQYF.